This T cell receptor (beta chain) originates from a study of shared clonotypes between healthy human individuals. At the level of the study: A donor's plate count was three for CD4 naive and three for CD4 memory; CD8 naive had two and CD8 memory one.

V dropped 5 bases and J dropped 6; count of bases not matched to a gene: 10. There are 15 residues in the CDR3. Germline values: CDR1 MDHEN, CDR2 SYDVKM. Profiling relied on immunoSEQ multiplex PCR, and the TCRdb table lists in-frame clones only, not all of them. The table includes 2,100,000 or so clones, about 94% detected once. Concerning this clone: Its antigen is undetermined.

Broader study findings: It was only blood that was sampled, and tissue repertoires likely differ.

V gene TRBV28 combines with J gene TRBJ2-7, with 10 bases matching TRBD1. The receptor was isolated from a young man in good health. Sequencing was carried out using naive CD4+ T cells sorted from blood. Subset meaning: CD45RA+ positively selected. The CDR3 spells CASSLSPTGGREQYF. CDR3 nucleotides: TGTGCCAGCAGTCTCTCCCCGACAGGGGGCCGCGAGCAGTACTTC. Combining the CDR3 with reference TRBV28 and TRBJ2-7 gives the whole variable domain DVKVTQSSRYLVKRTGEKVFLECVQDMDHENMFWYRQDPGLGLRLIYFSYDVKMKEKGDIPEGYSVSREKKERFSLILESASTNQTSMYLCASSLSPTGGREQYFGPGTRLTVT.